These 26 T cell receptor beta chains were sequenced from one sample in a study of blood T cell repertoires in COVID-19. Generated by immunoSEQ multiplex PCR, the TCRdb table keeps only in-frame clones and is missing some. Among roughly 99,000 clones listed, around 90% were seen once. Material: peripheral blood. The source of these receptors is a man aged 35 to 55 with active or convalescent COVID-19.

DNA for the CDR3: TGTGCCAGTAGTTCAAGACAGACCTACGAGCAGTACTTC. Its protein is CASSSRQTYEQYF. V and J are TRBV19 and TRBJ2-7; perhaps TRBD1 as D (5 bases). This CDR3 spans 13 amino acids. The ends were cut back, 5 bases at V and 2 bases at J, with 10 bases in the middle. CDR1 LNHDA and CDR2 SQIVND come from the germline V gene (reference sequence).

The genes are TRBV30 and TRBJ1-1; TRBD1 matches at 7 bases. Germline CDR1 and CDR2: GTSNPN and SVGIG (reference sequence). The CDR3 runs 15 residues. V shed 0 bases, J shed 11 bases, and the junction held 15 bases outside the gene matches. The CDR3 loop is CAWSVARTGGLGAFF. As DNA, the CDR3 is TGTGCCTGGAGTGTGGCCAGGACAGGCGGACTGGGGGCTTTCTTT.

The chain recombines TRBV2 with TRBJ1-5; weak D call: TRBD1 (5 bases). CDR1 and CDR2 from the germline V gene are SNHLY and FYNNEI. CDR3 size: 14 residues. Trimming left V 3 bases short and J 6 bases short, with 12 bases between. DNA for the CDR3: TGTGCCAGCAGTGAGCAGGGCGAAATTCAGCCCCAGCATTTT. Its translation is CASSEQGEIQPQHF.

Points on this clone: The junction shows a germline mismatch at one end, possibly a read error. The chain employs TRBV5-1 and TRBJ2-6; D gene unclear. The CDR3 is 14 residues long. Per germline, CDR1 SGHRS and CDR2 YFSETQ. The CDR3 loop is CASTLDTGANVLTF. The DNA for the CDR3 is TGCGCCAGCACCTTGGATACTGGGGCCAACGTCCTGACTTTC.

V is TRBV27 and J is TRBJ2-7; D possibly corresponds to TRBD1 (5 bases). Germline V gene data show CDR1 as MNHEY and CDR2 as SMNVEV (reference sequence). This CDR3 region has 12 residues. Trimming stripped 8 bases from V and 6 bases from J, with 14 bases between. The DNA for the CDR3 is TGTGCCAGCGGTTGGACAACTGGCGAGCAGTACTTC. Its translation: CASGWTTGEQYF.

The V and J genes are TRBV7-3 and TRBJ1-2; 7 bases match TRBD1. The germline V gene has CDR1 SGHTA and CDR2 FQGTGA. CDR3 size: 12 residues. V was pared by 2 bases and J by 8 bases, with 2 bases of the junction left unmatched. This CDR3 reads CASSLQGEGYTF. The CDR3 DNA reads as TGTGCCAGCAGCTTACAGGGGGAAGGCTACACCTTC. Complete variable domain (other parts from reference TRBV7-3 and TRBJ1-2): GAGVSQTPSNKVTEKGKYVELRCDPISGHTALYWYRQSLGQGPEFLIYFQGTGAADDSGLPNDRFFAVRPEGSVSTLKIQRTERGDSAVYLCASSLQGEGYTFGSGTRLTVV.

This sequence joins TRBV19 and TRBJ1-2; D is possibly TRBD1 (5 bases). Trimming stripped 5 bases from V and 7 bases from J, with 11 bases between. CDR1 and CDR2 (germline): LNHDA, SQIVND (reference sequence). This CDR3 contains 12 residues. CDR3 sequence reads: CASSRRDFGYTF. DNA for the CDR3: TGTGCCAGTAGTCGGAGGGACTTTGGCTACACCTTC.

The rearrangement links TRBV5-1 to TRBJ2-5, with 12 bases aligning to TRBD2. Trimming took 0 bases from V and 11 from J; bases not matched to a gene: 5. Germline V gene sequence: CDR1 SGHRS, CDR2 YFSETQ. This CDR3 is 14 amino acids long. CDR3 loop: CASSLGLAGEAQYF. The DNA of the CDR3 is TGCGCCAGCAGCTTGGGACTAGCGGGAGAAGCTCAGTACTTC.

The chain employs TRBV10-3 and TRBJ1-2, with 8 bases matching TRBD1. The CDR3 totals 13 residues. Germline V gives CDR1 ENHRY, CDR2 SYGVKD. Trimming cost V 5 bases and J 4 bases; bases outside gene matches: 3. CDR3 residues: CAISTGQGYGYTF. DNA of the CDR3: TGTGCCATCAGTACCGGACAGGGCTATGGCTACACCTTC.

The chain links TRBV6-5 to TRBJ2-6, with D uncertain. Trimming took 4 bases from V and 2 from J, leaving 9 bases between them. This CDR3 spans 15 amino acids. Germline V gene data show CDR1 as MNHEY and CDR2 as SVGAGI. The CDR3 bases are TGTGCCAGCAGTTCTAGATTCACTGGGGCCAACGTCCTGACTTTC. It codes for CASSSRFTGANVLTF.

V gene TRBV28 combines with J gene TRBJ2-1; 7 bases are shared with TRBD1. The CDR3 length is 14 residues. Germline V lookup: CDR1 MDHEN, CDR2 SYDVKM. V was clipped by 7 bases and J by 3 bases; unmatched bases: 6. The CDR3 bases are TGTGCCAGCATCCCCGGGACAGTCTACAATGAGCAGTTCTTC. Its protein is CASIPGTVYNEQFF.

The chain employs TRBV2 and TRBJ1-2; 8 nucleotides align to TRBD1. The V gene end was trimmed by 5 bases and the J gene end by 5 bases; junction bases not matched to a gene: 10. The CDR3 totals 15 residues. CDR1 and CDR2 from the germline V gene are SNHLY and FYNNEI. CDR3 sequence (DNA): TGTGCCAGCAGTCCGCCGAGACAGGGGCCATATGGCTACACCTTC. The encoded protein is CASSPPRQGPYGYTF.

The V gene is TRBV2, the J gene TRBJ2-7; D unclear. CDR3 length: 11 residues. Germline CDR1 and CDR2: SNHLY and FYNNEI. The V end lost 6 bases, the J end lost 2 bases, and 5 bases lay between the germline ends. CDR3 DNA sequence: TGTGCCAGCAGCGTTACCTACGAGCAGTACTTC. This encodes CASSVTYEQYF.

V usage is TRBV7-2 and J usage is TRBJ2-7, with 7 positions matching TRBD1. Germline CDR1 SGHTA, CDR2 FQGNSA. The CDR3 length is 15 residues. With V trimmed by 4 bases and J by 2 bases, 8 bases remained unmatched. Here the CDR3 reads CASSYFTGVAYEQYF. The DNA of the CDR3 is TGTGCCAGCAGCTATTTTACAGGGGTTGCCTACGAGCAGTACTTC.

The chain employs TRBV7-8 and TRBJ2-3; 14 nucleotides align to TRBD2. V gave up 7 bases and J gave up 1 base; unmatched junction bases: 7. CDR1 is SGHVS and CDR2 is FQNEAQ in the germline V gene. CDR3 length: 17 amino acids. The CDR3 sequence is CASTQEGLAGGTDTQYF. The CDR3 nucleotides read TGTGCCAGCACTCAAGAGGGACTAGCGGGAGGCACAGATACGCAGTATTTT.

The chain links TRBV4-3 to TRBJ1-1, with 8 nucleotides matching TRBD1. Unmatched junction bases numbered 5, after V lost 0 bases and J lost 2 bases. The CDR3 has 16 residues. CDR1 and CDR2 (germline): LGHNA, YSLEER. The CDR3 coding sequence is TGCGCCAGCAGCCAAGAAAATCCAGGGGGCAACACTGAAGCTTTCTTT. This encodes CASSQENPGGNTEAFF.

The chain joins TRBV6-1 to TRBJ2-3; 10 bases fit TRBD2. This CDR3 spans 18 amino acids. The V gene end was trimmed by 4 bases and the J gene end by 5 bases; junction bases not matched to a gene: 15. CDR1 and CDR2 (germline): MNHNS, SASEGT. The DNA for the CDR3 is TGTGCCAGCAGTGCCTCCCACGTGAGCGGGAGGGCCCGAGATACGCAGTATTTT. Residues: CASSASHVSGRARDTQYF.

The chain joins TRBV3-1 (or the pseudogene TRBV3-2) to TRBJ1-5; no firm D call. Germline values: CDR1 LGHDT, CDR2 YNNKEL (reference sequence). The CDR3 consists of 13 residues. V lost 0 bases and J lost 6, with 6 bases in between. The CDR3 reads CASSQEAGQPQHF. The CDR3 DNA is TGTGCCAGCAGCCAAGAGGCGGGTCAGCCCCAGCATTTT.

The rearrangement links TRBV18 to TRBJ1-4, with TRBD1 identical over 7 bases. Trimming removed 3 bases from V and 0 bases from J; junction bases left unmatched: 4. Germline CDR1 KGHSH, CDR2 LQKENI. This CDR3 comprises 16 residues. The CDR3 DNA reads as TGTGCCAGCTCACCGACAGGGCAGGCAACTAATGAAAAACTGTTTTTT. Protein product: CASSPTGQATNEKLFF.

This rearrangement joins TRBV27 to TRBJ1-3; D not certain. Germline CDR1 reads MNHEY; CDR2 reads SMNVEV (reference sequence). The ends were cut back, 0 bases at V and 4 bases at J, with 13 bases in the middle. The CDR3 sequence is 16 residues long. The CDR3 loop is CASSLSGRGLGNTIYF. The CDR3 nucleotides read TGTGCCAGCAGTTTATCGGGCCGTGGGCTAGGAAACACCATATATTTT.

The chain joins TRBV5-1 to TRBJ2-3; TRBD2 aligns across 7 bases. Germline V gene data show CDR1 as SGHRS and CDR2 as YFSETQ. The CDR3 is 14 amino acids. The V and J ends lost 1 base and 6 bases, in that order; junction bases with no gene match: 5. The CDR3 region is CASSLRAGVDTQYF. CDR3 in DNA: TGCGCCAGCAGCTTGAGGGCGGGAGTTGATACGCAGTATTTT.

The rearrangement links TRBV6-5 to TRBJ2-3; weak D call: TRBD2 (5 bases). CDR1 and CDR2 from the germline V gene are MNHEY and SVGAGI. V was pared by 0 bases and J by 0 bases, with 7 bases between. The CDR3 has 15 amino acids. CDR3 sequence (DNA): TGTGCCAGCAGTTACTCGAGCGGCAGCACAGATACGCAGTATTTT. Protein product: CASSYSSGSTDTQYF.

J is TRBJ2-3 and V is TRBV29-1, with D perhaps matching TRBD1 (6 bases). Germline CDR1 is SQVTM and CDR2 is ANQGSEA. The germline V and J ends were trimmed by 6 bases and 2 bases, with 12 bases remaining between them. The CDR3 loop spans 13 amino acids. CDR3 DNA: TGCAGCGTAGGGGGACGAAACACAGATACGCAGTATTTT. Its protein is CSVGGRNTDTQYF.

This clone was recorded once. The chain joins TRBV5-1 to TRBJ1-3, with 10 bases lining up with TRBD1. CDR3 length: 15 residues. From germline, CDR1 is SGHRS and CDR2 YFSETQ. J gave up 8 bases and V 4 bases, and 9 bases lay outside the gene matches. Here the CDR3 DNA reads TGCGCCAGCAGCCCAATGGGACAGGGGTTACACACCATATATTTT. It translates to CASSPMGQGLHTIYF.

The CDR3 sequence: CASTSSQGQGGNTIYF. CDR3 bases: TGTGCCAGCACCTCATCGCAGGGACAGGGGGGTAACACCATATATTTT. The chain uses TRBV28 and TRBJ1-3; 11 bases map to TRBD1. The CDR3 loop spans 16 amino acids. The trim removed 7 bases at V and 7 bases at J, leaving 12 bases unmatched. Germline CDR1 MDHEN, CDR2 SYDVKM.

The chain is built from TRBV5-6 and TRBJ2-1, with TRBD2 identical over 14 bases. This CDR3 comprises 16 residues. The V gene's germline CDR1 is SGHDT and CDR2 YYEEEE. The V gene end was trimmed by 0 bases and the J gene end by 9 bases; junction bases not matched to a gene: 5. CDR3 protein: CASSLDGLAGGVEQFF. DNA of the CDR3: TGTGCCAGCAGCTTGGATGGACTAGCGGGAGGCGTTGAGCAGTTCTTC.